The 6 T cell receptor beta chains presented below share a single source sample, sequenced in a study of CXCR3-negative and CXCR3-positive naive CD8 T cells. The libraries of TRB cDNA were constructed through 5' RACE using UMI labels. TCRdb re-analyzed the 5' RACE reads; it lists each CDR3 protein once, without DNA. This sample contains tens of thousands of distinct CDR3 sequences. Sequencing input: naive CXCR3- CD8+ T cells from blood. The subset is: CD45RO-CCR7+CD27+CD95- naive CD8+ T cells lacking CXCR3 (TNR3-). The receptors stem from a human donor in good health. Some clones in this sample may be carry-over from other donors' samples.

The chain couples TRBV15 to TRBJ2-7. CDR3 length equals 15 residues. The germline CDR1 and CDR2 sequences are LNHNV and YYDKDF (reference sequence). The CDR3 loop is CATSRVPGDSYEQYF.

The chain combines TRBV29-1 with TRBJ2-2; TCRdb outputs TRBD1, but without DNA this stays unchecked. CDR3 length: 13 amino acids. CDR1 is SQVTM, CDR2 ANQGSEA, per germline. The CDR3 here is CSGTGAPSGELFF.

This chain joins TRBV7-6 and TRBJ1-1; TCRdb gives TRBD1 as the D gene, but with no DNA this cannot be confirmed. This CDR3 is built from 15 residues. The germline V gene has CDR1 SGHVS and CDR2 FNYEAQ. CDR3 sequence reads: CASSPTGTGWTEAFF.

This chain joins TRBV13 and TRBJ2-1; TCRdb indicates TRBD1, and absent DNA this call remains unverified. Germline loops: CDR1 PRHDT, CDR2 FYEKMQ (reference sequence). The CDR3 has 14 residues. CDR3 protein: CATSLPGTGLEQFF. The variable domain in full, completed from reference TRBV13 and TRBJ2-1, reads AAGVIQSPRHLIKEKRETATLKCYPIPRHDTVYWYQQGPGQDPQFLISFYEKMQSDKGSIPDRFSAQQFSDYHSELNMSSLELGDSALYFCATSLPGTGLEQFFGPGTRLTVL.

The CDR3 here is CASSYPPGNTEAFF. The chain combines TRBV6-5 with TRBJ1-1. CDR1 is MNHEY, CDR2 SVGAGI, per germline. The CDR3 covers 14 residues.

The rearrangement joins TRBV29-1 to TRBJ1-1. The germline CDR1 and CDR2 sequences are SQVTM and ANQGSEA. CDR3 length: 13 amino acids. The CDR3 sequence: CSVDGTLNTEAFF.